The 23 T cell receptor beta chains given below trace back to one sample, sequenced in a study of blood T cells in healthy people across ages (dated by TCRdb to the mid-2010s). The library came from 5' RACE. For sequencing, an Illumina HiSeq 2500 was employed. A second roughly 6 to 12 cycle PCR used a sample-barcoded 5' primer and a J-beta primer mix. In TCRdb, the public reads were trimmed at Q25 with fastp and aligned with MiXCR, with productive beta chains retained. Entries that share a CDR3 protein sequence are merged under the most common genes and DNA. This sample holds around 990,000 distinct CDR3 sequences; 30% to 40% were observed only once. The ten largest account for 13% of the sample. The specimen was blood. The receptor set was obtained from a man aged 18 to 30 in good health.

The gene calls are TRBV5-6 and TRBJ2-5, with 12 bases identical to TRBD1. The CDR3 consists of 15 residues. J gave up 11 bases and V 6 bases, and 14 bases lay outside the gene matches. Looked up from germline, CDR1 is SGHDT and CDR2 is YYEEEE. This CDR3 reads CASIIRDRGRNEQYF. The DNA of the CDR3 is TGTGCCAGCATCATCCGGGACAGGGGGCGAAATGAGCAGTACTTC.

The CDR3 sequence is CASYRTGVHYGYTF. CDR3 bases: TGTGCCAGCTACCGGACAGGGGTTCACTATGGCTACACCTTC. The gene calls are TRBV6-2 or TRBV6-3 and TRBJ1-2, with 9 bases fitting TRBD1. The CDR3 runs to 14 residues. Germline V gives CDR1 MNHEY, CDR2 SVGEGT. J lost 3 bases, V lost 8 bases, and 7 bases had no gene match.

The CDR3 sequence is CASSPKRGHQGETQYF. The CDR3 nucleotides read TGTGCCAGCAGCCCTAAGCGTGGGCACCAGGGAGAGACCCAGTACTTC. This chain joins TRBV3-1 and TRBJ2-7, with D maybe TRBD1 (5 bases). The J call may be mistaken, given a closer DNA end match to TRBJ2-5. CDR3 length: 16 residues. The germline gives CDR1 LGHDT, CDR2 YNNKEL (reference sequence).

This clonotype has more than one count but fewer than ten. CDR3 in DNA: TGTGCCAGCAGCCGGTACACCTATCCTTCTGTTAATGAAAAACTGTTTTTT. Translated, it gives CASSRYTYPSVNEKLFF. The V and J genes are TRBV6-1 and TRBJ1-4; D is unresolved. The ends were cut back, 6 bases at V and 4 bases at J, with 21 bases in the middle. Germline V gives CDR1 MNHNS, CDR2 SASEGT. This CDR3 has 17 amino acids.

For this clonotype: This could be a read error, since a much larger clone is one nucleotide away. CDR3 nucleotide sequence: TGTGCCAGCAGTTTAGCGGGAACAGACTATGGCCACACCTTC. It translates to CASSLAGTDYGHTF. This sequence joins TRBV12-3 or TRBV12-4 and TRBJ1-2; D not resolved. CDR3 length equals 14 residues.

The sample holds many counts of this clonotype. The rearrangement joins TRBV27 to TRBJ2-7, with TRBD1 identical over 9 bases. The V gene's germline CDR1 is MNHEY and CDR2 SMNVEV (reference sequence). The V gene end was trimmed by 6 bases and the J gene end by 2 bases; junction bases not matched to a gene: 5. The CDR3 loop spans 14 amino acids. The CDR3 protein is CASSAGQGAYEQYF. CDR3 in DNA: TGTGCCAGCAGCGCGGGACAGGGTGCCTACGAGCAGTACTTC.

About this clonotype itself: Germline is not matched at one junction end, which may reflect a read error. This rearrangement joins TRBV6-2 or TRBV6-3 to TRBJ2-4; maybe TRBD2 (6 bases). The germline V gene encodes CDR1 MNHEY and CDR2 SVGEGT. The CDR3 is 15 residues long. CDR3 loop: CASSWRDRAKNVQYF. In nucleotides, the CDR3 is TGTGCCAGCAGTTGGCGGGACCGAGCCAAAAACGTTCAGTACTTC.

In its sample, this clonotype was seen once. The chain employs TRBV20-1 and TRBJ2-1; 12 bases align to TRBD2. There are 15 residues in the CDR3. V lost 3 bases, J lost 13 bases, and 13 bases stayed unmatched. Germline V lookup: CDR1 DFQATT, CDR2 SNEGSKA (reference sequence). The CDR3 loop reads CSASLAGGLIETQFF. CDR3 in DNA: TGCAGTGCTAGTCTAGCGGGGGGGCTCATCGAGACCCAGTTCTTC.

J is TRBJ2-3 and V is TRBV7-2, with 7 bases aligning to TRBD1. The CDR3 is 17 amino acids. After removal of 2 bases from V and 5 bases from J, the junction contained 13 bases not matched to a gene. Germline assignment: CDR1 SGHTA and CDR2 FQGNSA. CDR3 in DNA: TGTGCCAGCAGCTTAAGGTGGCAGGGGGTAGGGGTAGATACGCAGTATTTT. Its protein is CASSLRWQGVGVDTQYF.

The chain couples TRBV20-1 to TRBJ2-2; D gene ambiguous. This CDR3 is 13 amino acids long. Germline V gene sequence: CDR1 DFQATT, CDR2 SNEGSKA (reference sequence). The V end lost 6 bases, the J end lost 3 bases, and 11 bases lay between the germline ends. The CDR3, as DNA: TGCAGTGCGATTGCGGTTGACACCGGGGAGCTGTTTTTT. Residues: CSAIAVDTGELFF.

The V call is TRBV24-1, the J call TRBJ2-3; 8 positions agree with TRBD1. Germline V gives CDR1 KGHDR, CDR2 SFDVKD. V was clipped by 4 bases and J by 1 base; unmatched bases: 9. CDR3 length equals 17 residues. CDR3 bases: TGTGCCACCAGTGACACGACAGGGGAAATAGGCACAGATACGCAGTATTTT. Translating it yields CATSDTTGEIGTDTQYF.

The CDR3 is CASSLSSSGGQETQYF. Here the CDR3 DNA reads TGTGCCAGCAGCTTATCGTCTAGCGGTGGGCAAGAGACCCAGTACTTC. This chain joins TRBV7-2 and TRBJ2-5; 7 nucleotides align to TRBD2. The J segment lost 2 bases and the V segment lost 2 bases, leaving 8 bases of the junction unmatched. Per germline, CDR1 SGHTA and CDR2 FQGNSA. CDR3 size: 16 residues. The variable domain in full, completed from reference TRBV7-2 and TRBJ2-5, reads GAGVSQSPSNKVTEKGKDVELRCDPISGHTALYWYRQSLGQGLEFLIYFQGNSAPDKSGLPSDRFSAERTGGSVSTLTIQRTQQEDSAVYLCASSLSSSGGQETQYFGPGTRLLVL.

This clonotype appeared a few times. V usage is TRBV4-3 and J usage is TRBJ2-3, with 9 bases that match TRBD1. This CDR3 comprises 16 residues. Trimming cost V 1 base and J 4 bases; bases outside gene matches: 6. Germline V lookup: CDR1 LGHNA, CDR2 YSLEER. CDR3 amino acids: CASSQGRGQGADTQYF. CDR3 bases: TGCGCCAGCAGCCAAGGGAGGGGACAGGGCGCAGATACGCAGTATTTT.

This chain uses TRBV6-4 with TRBJ2-1, with 15 bases fitting TRBD2. The J call may be incorrect, as the DNA end agrees better with TRBJ2-7. Germline CDR1 MRHNA, CDR2 SNTAGT. The CDR3 has 16 amino acids. In DNA, the CDR3 is TGTGCCAGCAGTGGGACTAGCGGGGGGGCCGTCAATGAGCAGTACTTC. This encodes CASSGTSGGAVNEQYF.

The table lists this clonotype with many counts. The chain is built from TRBV7-3 and TRBJ1-2; no definite D call. Per germline, CDR1 SGHTA and CDR2 FQGTGA. This CDR3 has 14 residues. The V gene lost 0 bases and the J gene lost 6 bases, with 11 bases spanning the gap. CDR3 region: CASSLTSGFDGYTF. As DNA, the CDR3 is TGTGCCAGCAGCTTAACGTCAGGATTTGATGGCTACACCTTC.

About this clonotype itself: One junction end does not reproduce the germline sequence, and a read error may be involved. V is TRBV20-1 and J is TRBJ2-2, with D tentatively TRBD1 or TRBD2 (5 bases each). The CDR3 has 14 residues. The V gene's germline CDR1 is DFQATT and CDR2 SNEGSKA (reference sequence). The DNA for the CDR3 is TGCAGTACTAGATCCGGGACCAGCCGAGGGGAGCTGTTTTTT. This codes for CSTRSGTSRGELFF.

This clonotype has a handful of counts. The rearrangement links TRBV6-5 to TRBJ2-7; 9 nucleotides agree with TRBD1. CDR3 length: 15 residues. Germline V gene sequence: CDR1 MNHEY, CDR2 SVGAGI. Trimming removed 3 bases from V and 2 bases from J; junction bases left unmatched: 5. The CDR3 spells CASSYRDRVAYEQYF. As DNA, the CDR3 is TGTGCCAGCAGTTATCGGGACAGGGTTGCCTACGAGCAGTACTTC.

Only one count was recorded for this clonotype. The V call is TRBV20-1, the J call TRBJ2-5, with a tentative D call TRBD2 (7 bases). The CDR3 covers 13 residues. The ends were cut back, 3 bases at V and 6 bases at J, with 14 bases in the middle. Germline-derived CDR1 and CDR2 are DFQATT and SNEGSKA (reference sequence). CDR3 in amino acids: CSASGGPVKTQYF. CDR3 DNA sequence: TGCAGTGCTAGCGGGGGGCCCGTGAAGACCCAGTACTTC.

The genes are TRBV14 and TRBJ1-2; no definite D call. V lost 5 bases and J 2 bases, leaving 18 bases between the germline ends. CDR3 length: 16 amino acids. Germline V lookup: CDR1 SGHDN, CDR2 FVKESK. The CDR3 loop is CASSKFGEGLNYGYTF. The CDR3 bases are TGTGCCAGCAGCAAGTTTGGGGAAGGGCTCAACTATGGCTACACCTTC.

The chain employs TRBV5-1 and TRBJ2-5; 9 bases line up with TRBD1. The CDR3 covers 14 residues. With V trimmed by 3 bases and J by 5 bases, 5 bases remained unmatched. Per germline, CDR1 SGHRS and CDR2 YFSETQ. As DNA, the CDR3 is TGCGCCAGCAGCTCCTCGGACAGGGGTGAGACCCAGTACTTC. It encodes CASSSSDRGETQYF.

This clonotype was seen a handful of times. The chain uses TRBV6-6 and TRBJ2-5; possibly TRBD2 for D (5 bases). Germline loops: CDR1 MNHNY, CDR2 SVGAGI (reference sequence). This CDR3 spans 14 amino acids. Trimming removed 8 bases at V and 4 bases at J, with 17 bases between. The CDR3 nucleotides read TGTGCCAGCCAACTGACCAGCGGTTTAGAGACCCAGTACTTC. This encodes CASQLTSGLETQYF.

This sequence joins TRBV3-1 and TRBJ2-1; D tentatively fits TRBD1 or TRBD2 (5 bases each). CDR1 is LGHDT, CDR2 YNNKEL, per germline (reference sequence). V lost 3 bases to trimming and J lost 9 bases, with 15 bases between them. The CDR3 runs to 14 residues. This CDR3 reads CASSHLGVGLEQFF. CDR3 DNA sequence: TGTGCCAGCAGCCACTTGGGAGTGGGGCTTGAGCAGTTCTTC.

On this clonotype: At one boundary the junction diverges from the germline segment, which might be a read error. The rearrangement uses TRBV12-3 or TRBV12-4 and TRBJ2-1, with unresolved D. The CDR3 consists of 12 residues. Written as DNA, the CDR3 is TGTGCCAGCAGTTTGGGCGGCAATAAGCAGTTCTTC. Residues: CASSLGGNKQFF.